This TCR beta chain was found in a study of neurological immune-mediated disorders. The CDR3 totals 11 residues. The V end lost 7 bases, the J end lost 8 bases, and 11 bases lay between the germline ends. Germline-derived CDR1 and CDR2 are SNHLY and FYNNEI. The cDNA was synthesized by means of template-switch 5'RACE, which was carried out with 10-nucleotide random UMIs. Using its own MiXCR run on the 5' RACE reads, TCRdb lists one record per CDR3 protein. The sample shows tens of thousands of distinct CDR3 sequences, roughly 6% of them seen only once. The cell input for sorted libraries was some 990,000, and those cells were CD4+ or CD8+ T cells. The sample holds many counts of this clonotype.

The sample consisted of CD4+ T cells from blood. This TCR was recovered from a woman aged 40 to 55 in good health. The rearrangement links TRBV2 to TRBJ2-5; perhaps TRBD1 as D (6 bases). In DNA, the CDR3 is TGTGCCAGCACCAGGGGCACAACCCAGTACTTC. It codes for CASTRGTTQYF.